This T cell receptor (beta chain) is drawn from a study of blood T cell repertoires in COVID-19. Study at large: Sites in the United States, Italy and Spain provided acute and convalescent COVID-19 samples. The analysed material was cDNA or gDNA that came from T cells, B-cell-depleted T cells, or PBMCs.

Original handling: Counts of nucleated cells, estimated from reference gene primer amplification, were obtained. Here immunoSEQ multiplex PCR was the method, and the copy in TCRdb shows in-frame clones only, minus some. For V, J and clone size, that table is used; D and trimming come from the DNA. The sample contains roughly 200,000 clones, 84% of which appear only once. Trimming pared 8 bases from V and 5 bases from J, leaving 13 bases between. The V gene's germline CDR1 is MDHEN and CDR2 SYDVKM. The CDR3 consists of 13 residues. This clone was picked up one time. This receptor was identified in a woman in her seventies with active or convalescent COVID-19. The specimen sequenced was peripheral blood. The gene calls are TRBV28 and TRBJ2-1; maybe TRBD1 (7 bases). The CDR3 reads CASSGGIDNEQFF. The DNA of the CDR3 is TGTGCCAGCTCAGGGGGGATCGACAATGAGCAGTTCTTC.